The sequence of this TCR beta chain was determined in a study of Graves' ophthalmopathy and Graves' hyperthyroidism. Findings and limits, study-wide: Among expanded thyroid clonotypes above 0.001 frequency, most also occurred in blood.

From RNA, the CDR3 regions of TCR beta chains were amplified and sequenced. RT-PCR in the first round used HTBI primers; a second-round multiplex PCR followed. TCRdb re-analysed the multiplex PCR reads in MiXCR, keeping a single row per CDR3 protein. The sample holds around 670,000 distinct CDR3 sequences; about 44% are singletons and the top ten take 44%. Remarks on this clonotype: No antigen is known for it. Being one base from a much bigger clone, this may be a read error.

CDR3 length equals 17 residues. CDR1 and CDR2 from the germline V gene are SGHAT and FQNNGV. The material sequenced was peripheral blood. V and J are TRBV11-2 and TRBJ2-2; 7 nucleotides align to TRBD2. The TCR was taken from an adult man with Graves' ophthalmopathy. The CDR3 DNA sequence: TGTGCCAGCAGCTCACGGGCTAGCGGTTTGAACACCGGGGGGCTGTTTTTT. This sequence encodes CASSSRASGLNTGGLFF. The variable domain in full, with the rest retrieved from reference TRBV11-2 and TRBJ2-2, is EAGVAQSPRYKIIEKRQSVAFWCNPISGHATLYWYQQILGQGPKLLIQFQNNGVVDDSQLPKDRFSAERLKGVDSTLKIQPAKLEDSAVYLCASSSRASGLNTGGLFFGEGSRLTVL.